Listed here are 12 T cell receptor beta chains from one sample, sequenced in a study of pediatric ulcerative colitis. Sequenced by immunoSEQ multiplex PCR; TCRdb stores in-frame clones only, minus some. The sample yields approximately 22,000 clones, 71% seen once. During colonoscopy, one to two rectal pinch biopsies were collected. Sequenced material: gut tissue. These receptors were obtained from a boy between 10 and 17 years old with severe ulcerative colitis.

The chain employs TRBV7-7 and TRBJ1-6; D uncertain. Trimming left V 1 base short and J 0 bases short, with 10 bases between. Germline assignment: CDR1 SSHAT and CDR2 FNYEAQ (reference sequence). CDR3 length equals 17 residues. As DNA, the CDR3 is TGTGCCAGCAGCTTAGATGGGCGGGTCTCCTATAATTCACCCCTCCACTTT. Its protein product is CASSLDGRVSYNSPLHF.

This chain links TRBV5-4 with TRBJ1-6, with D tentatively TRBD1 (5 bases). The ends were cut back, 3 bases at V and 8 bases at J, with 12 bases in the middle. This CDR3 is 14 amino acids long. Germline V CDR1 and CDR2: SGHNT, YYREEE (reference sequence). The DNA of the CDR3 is TGTGCCAGCAGCTCGGAAGGGGTTGATTCACCCCTCCACTTT. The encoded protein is CASSSEGVDSPLHF.

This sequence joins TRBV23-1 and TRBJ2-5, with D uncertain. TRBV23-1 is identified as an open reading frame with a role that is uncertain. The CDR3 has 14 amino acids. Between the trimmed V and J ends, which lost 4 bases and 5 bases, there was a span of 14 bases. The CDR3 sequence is CASSPYLLPETQYF. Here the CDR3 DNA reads TGCGCCAGCAGTCCGTATTTGCTCCCGGAGACCCAGTACTTC.

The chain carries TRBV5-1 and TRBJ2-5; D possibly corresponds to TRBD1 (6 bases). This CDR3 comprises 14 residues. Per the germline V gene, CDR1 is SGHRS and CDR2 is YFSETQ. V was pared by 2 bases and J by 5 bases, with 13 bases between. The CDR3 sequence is CASSFSQGRETQYF. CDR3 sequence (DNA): TGCGCCAGCAGCTTCTCCCAGGGGCGGGAGACCCAGTACTTC.

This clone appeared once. The CDR3 bases are TGTGCCAGCAGTCTCCAGGGGGCGGGCGGCTACACCTTC. It encodes CASSLQGAGGYTF. The J gene is TRBJ1-2, the V gene TRBV6-1; 8 positions match TRBD1. V trimming: 5 bases; J trimming: 8 bases; junction bases outside the gene matches: 7. This CDR3 spans 13 amino acids. CDR1 MNHNS and CDR2 SASEGT come from the germline V gene.

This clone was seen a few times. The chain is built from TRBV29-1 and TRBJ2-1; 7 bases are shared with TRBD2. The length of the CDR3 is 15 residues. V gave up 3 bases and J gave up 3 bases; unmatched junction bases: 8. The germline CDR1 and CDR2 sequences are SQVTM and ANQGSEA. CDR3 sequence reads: CSVEGGTRNYNEQFF. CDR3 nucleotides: TGCAGCGTTGAGGGAGGGACCAGGAACTACAATGAGCAGTTCTTC.

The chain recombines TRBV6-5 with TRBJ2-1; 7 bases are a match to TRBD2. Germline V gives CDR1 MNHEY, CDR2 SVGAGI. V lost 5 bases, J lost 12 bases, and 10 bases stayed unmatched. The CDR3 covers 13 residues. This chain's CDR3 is CASSQGTNRGQFF. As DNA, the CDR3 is TGTGCCAGCAGTCAAGGGACTAACCGGGGGCAGTTCTTC.

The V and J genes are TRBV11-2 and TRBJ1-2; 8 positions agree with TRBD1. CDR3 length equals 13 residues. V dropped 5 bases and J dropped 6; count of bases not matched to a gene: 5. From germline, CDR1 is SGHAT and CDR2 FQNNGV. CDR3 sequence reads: CASSLGQGHGYTF. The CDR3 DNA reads TGTGCCAGCAGCCTTGGACAGGGCCATGGCTACACCTTC.

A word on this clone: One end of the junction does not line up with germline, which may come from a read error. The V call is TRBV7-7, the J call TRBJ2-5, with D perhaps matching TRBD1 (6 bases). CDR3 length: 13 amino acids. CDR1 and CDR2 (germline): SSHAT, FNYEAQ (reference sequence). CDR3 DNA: TGTGCTAGCAGCTCAGGGGATTGGGAGACCCAGTACTTC. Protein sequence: CASSSGDWETQYF.

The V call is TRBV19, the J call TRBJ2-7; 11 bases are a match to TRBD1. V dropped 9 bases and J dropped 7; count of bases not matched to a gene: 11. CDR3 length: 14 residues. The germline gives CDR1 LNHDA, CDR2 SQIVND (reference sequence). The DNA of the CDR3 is TGTGCCAGCCAAAGGACAGGGGGCATATATGAGCAGTACTTC. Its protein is CASQRTGGIYEQYF. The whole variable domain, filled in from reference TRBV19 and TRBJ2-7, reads DGGITQSPKYLFRKEGQNVTLSCEQNLNHDAMYWYRQDPGQGLRLIYYSQIVNDFQKGDIAEGYSVSREKKESFPLTVTSAQKNPTAFYLCASQRTGGIYEQYFGPGTRLTVT.

CDR3 amino acids: CASSLGGTGYQPQHF. CDR3 nucleotides: TGTGCCAGCAGCTTGGGCGGGACAGGGTATCAGCCCCAGCATTTT. V gene TRBV5-4 combines with J gene TRBJ1-5, with TRBD1 matching over 9 bases. The germline gives CDR1 SGHNT, CDR2 YYREEE (reference sequence). The CDR3 covers 15 residues. V shed 0 bases, J shed 5 bases, and the junction held 3 bases outside the gene matches.

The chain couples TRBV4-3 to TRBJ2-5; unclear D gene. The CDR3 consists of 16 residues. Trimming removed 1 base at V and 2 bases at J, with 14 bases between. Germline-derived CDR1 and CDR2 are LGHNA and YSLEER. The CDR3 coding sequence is TGCGCCAGCAGCCAAGGGGTGGGAATCGGGCAAGAGACCCAGTACTTC. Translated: CASSQGVGIGQETQYF.